This entry concerns a single T cell receptor beta chain. Clones were sequenced by immunoSEQ multiplex PCR, and TCRdb holds only the in-frame ones, with some missing. The table has over 100,000 clones, about 89% seen once. The CDR3 spans 16 residues. The V and J ends lost 4 bases and 7 bases, in that order; junction bases with no gene match: 10. Germline V lookup: CDR1 LGHDT, CDR2 YNNKEL (reference sequence). This sample was taken from a study of control samples from healthy donors and cancer patients. The clonotype originates from a woman aged 50 to 60 in good health. The sequenced sample consisted of blood. The chain employs TRBV3-1 (or the pseudogene TRBV3-2) and TRBJ2-2; 9 bases match TRBD2. The CDR3 spells CASSRARVAGDGELFF. As DNA, the CDR3 is TGTGCCAGCAGCCGAGCGAGGGTAGCGGGAGACGGGGAGCTGTTTTTT.